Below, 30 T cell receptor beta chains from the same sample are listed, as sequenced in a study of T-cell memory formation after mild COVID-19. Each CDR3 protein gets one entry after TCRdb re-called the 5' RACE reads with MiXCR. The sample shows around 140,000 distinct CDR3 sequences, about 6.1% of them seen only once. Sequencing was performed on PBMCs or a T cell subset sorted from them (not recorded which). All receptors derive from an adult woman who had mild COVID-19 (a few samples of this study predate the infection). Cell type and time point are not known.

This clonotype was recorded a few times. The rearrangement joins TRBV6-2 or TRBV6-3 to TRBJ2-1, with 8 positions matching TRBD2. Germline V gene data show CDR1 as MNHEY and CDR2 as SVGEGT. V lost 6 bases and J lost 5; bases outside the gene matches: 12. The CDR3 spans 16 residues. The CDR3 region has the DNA TGTGCCAGCAGAATAATAGGACTAGCAGGTGACAATGAGCAGTTCTTC. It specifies CASRIIGLAGDNEQFF.

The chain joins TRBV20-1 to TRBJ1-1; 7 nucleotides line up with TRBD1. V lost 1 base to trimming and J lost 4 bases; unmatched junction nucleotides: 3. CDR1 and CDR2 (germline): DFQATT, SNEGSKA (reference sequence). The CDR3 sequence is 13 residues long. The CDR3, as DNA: TGCAGTGCTAGAGGCCAGGGGGGCACTGAAGCTTTCTTT. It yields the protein CSARGQGGTEAFF.

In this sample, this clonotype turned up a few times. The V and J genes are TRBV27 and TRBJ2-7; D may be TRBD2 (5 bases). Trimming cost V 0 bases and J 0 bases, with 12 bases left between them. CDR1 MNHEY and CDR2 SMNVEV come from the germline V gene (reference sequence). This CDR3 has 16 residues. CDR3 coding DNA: TGTGCCAGCAGTTTATCCGTCAGTGGGAGCTCCTACGAGCAGTACTTC. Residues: CASSLSVSGSSYEQYF.

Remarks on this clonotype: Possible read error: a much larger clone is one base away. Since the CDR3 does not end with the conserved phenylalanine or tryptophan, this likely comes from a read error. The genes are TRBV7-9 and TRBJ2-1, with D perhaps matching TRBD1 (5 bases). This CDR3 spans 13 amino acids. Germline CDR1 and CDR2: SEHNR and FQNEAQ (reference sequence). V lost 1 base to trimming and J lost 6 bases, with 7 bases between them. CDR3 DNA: TGTGCCAGCAGCTTAGGGCAGGGCAATGAGCAGTTCTTA. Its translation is CASSLGQGNEQFL.

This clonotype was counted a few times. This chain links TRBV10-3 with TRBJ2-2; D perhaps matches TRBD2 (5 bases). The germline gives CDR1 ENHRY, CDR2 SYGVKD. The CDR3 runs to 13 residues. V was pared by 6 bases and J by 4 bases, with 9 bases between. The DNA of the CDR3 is TGTGCCATCAGGATGGGGAGCACCGGGGAGCTGTTTTTT. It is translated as CAIRMGSTGELFF.

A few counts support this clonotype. The CDR3: CASSIQLVLSSGELFF. DNA for the CDR3: TGTGCCAGTAGTATCCAACTAGTTCTATCTTCCGGGGAGCTGTTTTTT. The rearrangement joins TRBV19 to TRBJ2-2; a weak D match, TRBD2 (5 bases). CDR1 and CDR2 (germline): LNHDA, SQIVND (reference sequence). V was shortened by 3 bases and J by 6 bases, with 17 bases between the two germline ends. This CDR3 has 16 amino acids.

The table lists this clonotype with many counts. CDR3: CASSLAGVDSPLHF. CDR3 coding DNA: TGCGCCAGCAGCTTGGCTGGGGTGGATTCACCCCTCCACTTT. The gene calls are TRBV5-1 and TRBJ1-6; D remains ambiguous. This CDR3 comprises 14 residues. V gave up 0 bases and J gave up 8 bases, with 9 bases separating them. CDR1 SGHRS and CDR2 YFSETQ come from the germline V gene.

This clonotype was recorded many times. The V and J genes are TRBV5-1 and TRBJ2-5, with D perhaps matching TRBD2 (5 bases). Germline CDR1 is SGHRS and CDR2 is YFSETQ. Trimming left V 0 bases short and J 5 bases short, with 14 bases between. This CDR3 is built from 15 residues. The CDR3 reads CASSLAGSGGETQYF. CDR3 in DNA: TGCGCCAGCAGCTTGGCCGGGTCCGGCGGGGAGACCCAGTACTTC.

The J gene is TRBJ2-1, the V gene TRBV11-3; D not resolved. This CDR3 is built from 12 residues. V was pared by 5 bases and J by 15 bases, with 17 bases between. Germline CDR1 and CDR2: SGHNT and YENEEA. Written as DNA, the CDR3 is TGTGCCAGCAGCCAAGGAGATCCTACAAGGTTCTTC. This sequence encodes CASSQGDPTRFF. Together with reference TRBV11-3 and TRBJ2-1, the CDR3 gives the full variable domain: EAGVVQSPRYKIIEKKQPVAFWCNPISGHNTLYWYLQNLGQGPELLIRYENEEAVDDSQLPKDRFSAERLKGVDSTLKIQPAELGDSAVYLCASSQGDPTRFFGPGTRLTVL.

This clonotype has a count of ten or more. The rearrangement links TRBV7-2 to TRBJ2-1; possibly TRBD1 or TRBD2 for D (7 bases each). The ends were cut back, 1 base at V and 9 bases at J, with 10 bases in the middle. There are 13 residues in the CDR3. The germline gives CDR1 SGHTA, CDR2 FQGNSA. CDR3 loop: CASSLGRGGEQFF. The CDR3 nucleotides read TGTGCCAGCAGCTTAGGCAGGGGGGGTGAGCAGTTCTTC.

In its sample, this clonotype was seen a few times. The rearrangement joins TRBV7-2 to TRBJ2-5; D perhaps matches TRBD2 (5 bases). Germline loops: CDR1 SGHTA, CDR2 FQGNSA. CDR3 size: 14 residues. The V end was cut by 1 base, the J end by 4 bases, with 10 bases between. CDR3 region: CASSLGGSLETQYF. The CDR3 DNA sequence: TGTGCCAGCAGCTTAGGAGGGTCCCTAGAGACCCAGTACTTC.

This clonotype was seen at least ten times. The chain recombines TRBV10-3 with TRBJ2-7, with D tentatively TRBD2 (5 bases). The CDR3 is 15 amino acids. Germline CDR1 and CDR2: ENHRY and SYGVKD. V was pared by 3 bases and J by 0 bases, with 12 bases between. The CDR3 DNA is TGTGCCATCAGTGACCCGGGAAGAAACTCCTACGAGCAGTACTTC. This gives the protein CAISDPGRNSYEQYF.

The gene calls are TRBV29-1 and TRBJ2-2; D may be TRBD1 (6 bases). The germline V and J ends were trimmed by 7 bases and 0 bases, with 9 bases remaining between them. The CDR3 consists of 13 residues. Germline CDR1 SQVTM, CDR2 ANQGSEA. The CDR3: CSAGDTNTGELFF. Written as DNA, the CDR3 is TGCAGCGCAGGGGACACGAACACCGGGGAGCTGTTTTTT.

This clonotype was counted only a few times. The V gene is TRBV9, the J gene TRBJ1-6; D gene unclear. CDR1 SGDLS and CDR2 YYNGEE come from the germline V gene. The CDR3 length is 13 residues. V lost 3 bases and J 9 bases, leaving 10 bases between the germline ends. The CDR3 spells CASSELLSSPLHF. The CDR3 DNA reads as TGTGCCAGCAGCGAGCTCCTCTCTTCACCCCTCCACTTT.

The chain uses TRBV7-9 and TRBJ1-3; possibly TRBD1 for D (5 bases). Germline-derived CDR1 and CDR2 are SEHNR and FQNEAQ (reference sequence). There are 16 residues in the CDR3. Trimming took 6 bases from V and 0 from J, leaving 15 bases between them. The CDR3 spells CASRFTGSSSGNTIYF. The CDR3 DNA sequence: TGTGCCAGCAGGTTCACAGGCTCGAGCTCTGGAAACACCATATATTTT.

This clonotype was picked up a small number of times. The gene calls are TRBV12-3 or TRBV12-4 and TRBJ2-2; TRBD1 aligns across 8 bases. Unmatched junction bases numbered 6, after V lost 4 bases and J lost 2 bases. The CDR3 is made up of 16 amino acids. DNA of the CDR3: TGTGCCAGCAGTTACGGGCCAGGGGGCAACACCGGGGAGCTGTTTTTT. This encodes CASSYGPGGNTGELFF.

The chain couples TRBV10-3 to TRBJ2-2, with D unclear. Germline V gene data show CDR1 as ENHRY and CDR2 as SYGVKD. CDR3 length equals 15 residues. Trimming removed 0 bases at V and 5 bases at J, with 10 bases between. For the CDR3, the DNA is TGTGCCATCAGTGAGTCAACAGCCCGAACCGGGGAGCTGTTTTTT. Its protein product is CAISESTARTGELFF.

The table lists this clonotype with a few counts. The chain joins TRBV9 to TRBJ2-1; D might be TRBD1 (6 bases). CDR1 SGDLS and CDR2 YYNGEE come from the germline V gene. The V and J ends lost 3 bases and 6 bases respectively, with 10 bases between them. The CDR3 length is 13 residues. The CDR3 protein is CASSAEQGNEQFF. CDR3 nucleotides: TGTGCCAGCAGCGCGGAACAGGGCAATGAGCAGTTCTTC.

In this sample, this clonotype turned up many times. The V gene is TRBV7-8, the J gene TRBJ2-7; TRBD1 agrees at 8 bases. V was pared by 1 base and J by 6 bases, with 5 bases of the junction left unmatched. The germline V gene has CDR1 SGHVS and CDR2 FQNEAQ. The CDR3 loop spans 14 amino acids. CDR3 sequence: CASSLGDRISEQYF. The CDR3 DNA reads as TGTGCCAGCAGCTTAGGGGACAGGATAAGCGAGCAGTACTTC.

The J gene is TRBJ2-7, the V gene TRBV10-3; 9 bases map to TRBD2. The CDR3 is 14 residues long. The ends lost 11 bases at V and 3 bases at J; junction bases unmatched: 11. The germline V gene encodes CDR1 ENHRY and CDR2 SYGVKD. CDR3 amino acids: CAASGTSRSYEQYF. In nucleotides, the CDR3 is TGTGCCGCTTCCGGGACTAGCAGAAGCTACGAGCAGTACTTC.

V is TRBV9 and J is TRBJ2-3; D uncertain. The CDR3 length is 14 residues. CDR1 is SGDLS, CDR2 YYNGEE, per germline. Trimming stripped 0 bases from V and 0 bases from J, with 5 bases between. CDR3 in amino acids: CASSVDSSTDTQYF. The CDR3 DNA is TGTGCCAGCAGCGTAGACAGTAGCACAGATACGCAGTATTTT.

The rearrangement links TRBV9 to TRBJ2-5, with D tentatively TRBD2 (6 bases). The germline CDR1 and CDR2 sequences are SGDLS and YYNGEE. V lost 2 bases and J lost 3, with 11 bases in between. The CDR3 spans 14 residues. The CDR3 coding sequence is TGTGCCAGCAGCGTGGGCGGGGCTGAAGAGACCCAGTACTTC. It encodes CASSVGGAEETQYF. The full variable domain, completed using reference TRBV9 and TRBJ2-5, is DSGVTQTPKHLITATGQRVTLRCSPRSGDLSVYWYQQSLDQGLQFLIQYYNGEERAKGNILERFSAQQFPDLHSELNLSSLELGDSALYFCASSVGGAEETQYFGPGTRLLVL.

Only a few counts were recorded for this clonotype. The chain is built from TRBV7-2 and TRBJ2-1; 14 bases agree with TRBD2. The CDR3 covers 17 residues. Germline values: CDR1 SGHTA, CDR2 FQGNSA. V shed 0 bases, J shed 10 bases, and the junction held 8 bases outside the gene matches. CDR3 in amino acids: CASSLAGTSGSKNEQFF. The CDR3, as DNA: TGTGCCAGCAGCTTAGCGGGGACTAGCGGGAGTAAAAACGAGCAGTTCTTC.

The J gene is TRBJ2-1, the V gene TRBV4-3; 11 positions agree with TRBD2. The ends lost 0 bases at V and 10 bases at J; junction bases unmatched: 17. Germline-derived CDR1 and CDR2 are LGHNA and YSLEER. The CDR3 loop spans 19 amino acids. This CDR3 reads CASSQDPVRLAGYPREQFF. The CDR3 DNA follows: TGCGCCAGCAGCCAAGATCCGGTCAGACTAGCGGGATACCCCAGGGAGCAGTTCTTC.

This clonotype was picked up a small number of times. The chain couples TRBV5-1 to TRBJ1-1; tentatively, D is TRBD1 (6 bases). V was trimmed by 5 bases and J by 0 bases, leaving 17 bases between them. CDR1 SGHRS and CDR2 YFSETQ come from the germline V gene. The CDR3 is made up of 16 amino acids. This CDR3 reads CASRSTGNVMNTEAFF. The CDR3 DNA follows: TGCGCCAGCAGAAGCACAGGGAACGTCATGAACACTGAAGCTTTCTTT. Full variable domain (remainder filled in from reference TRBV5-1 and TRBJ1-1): KAGVTQTPRYLIKTRGQQVTLSCSPISGHRSVSWYQQTPGQGLQFLFEYFSETQRNKGNFPGRFSGRQFSNSRSEMNVSTLELGDSALYLCASRSTGNVMNTEAFFGQGTRLTVV.

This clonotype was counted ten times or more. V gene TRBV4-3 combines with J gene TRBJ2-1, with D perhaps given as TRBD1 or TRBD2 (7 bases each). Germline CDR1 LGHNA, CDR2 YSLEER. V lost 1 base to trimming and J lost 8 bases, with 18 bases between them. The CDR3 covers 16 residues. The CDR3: CASSQGVRQGGDEQFF. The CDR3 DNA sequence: TGCGCCAGCAGCCAAGGGGTTAGACAGGGAGGGGATGAGCAGTTCTTC.

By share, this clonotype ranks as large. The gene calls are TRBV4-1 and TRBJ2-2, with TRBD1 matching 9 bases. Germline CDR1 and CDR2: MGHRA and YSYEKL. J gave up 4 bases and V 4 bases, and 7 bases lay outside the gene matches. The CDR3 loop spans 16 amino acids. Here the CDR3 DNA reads TGCGCCAGCAGCCCGTCGGGGACAGGGCTCACCGGGGAGCTGTTTTTT. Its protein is CASSPSGTGLTGELFF.

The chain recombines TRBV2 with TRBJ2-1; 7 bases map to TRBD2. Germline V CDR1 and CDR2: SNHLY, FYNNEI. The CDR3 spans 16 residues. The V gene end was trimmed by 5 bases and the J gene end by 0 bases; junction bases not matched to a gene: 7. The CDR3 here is CASSTGLRPSYNEQFF. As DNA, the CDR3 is TGTGCCAGCAGTACGGGACTACGACCCTCCTACAATGAGCAGTTCTTC.

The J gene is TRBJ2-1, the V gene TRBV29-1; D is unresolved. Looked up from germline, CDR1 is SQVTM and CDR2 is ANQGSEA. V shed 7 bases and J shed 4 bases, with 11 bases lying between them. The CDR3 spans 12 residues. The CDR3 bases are TGCAGCGGGTCCCTCAATTACAATGAGCAGTTCTTC. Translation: CSGSLNYNEQFF.

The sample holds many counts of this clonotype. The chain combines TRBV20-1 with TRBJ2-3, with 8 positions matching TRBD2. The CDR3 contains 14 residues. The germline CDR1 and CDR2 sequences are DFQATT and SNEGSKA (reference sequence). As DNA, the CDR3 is TGCAGCGCTCAAGCGGGGGATGGCACAGATACGCAGTATTTT. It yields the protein CSAQAGDGTDTQYF.